This T cell receptor (beta chain) was recorded in a study of blood T cell repertoires in COVID-19. Across the whole study: Whether acute or convalescent, the COVID-19 samples came from the United States, Italy and Spain. Sources were T cells, B-cell-depleted T cells, or PBMCs; the material itself was cDNA or gDNA.

In the authors' workflow: Nucleated cell number was recorded as an estimate derived from reference gene primer amplification. Method: immunoSEQ multiplex PCR; TCRdb's copy keeps in-frame clones and lacks some. That table gives V, J and clone size, and the DNA gave D and trimming. The sample includes some 170,000 clones, approximately 85% of them seen just once. The CDR3 is 16 residues long. Per the germline V gene, CDR1 is SGDLS and CDR2 is YYNGEE. V lost 0 bases and J lost 1, with 8 bases in between. The sequence derives from a man aged 35-49 years with acute or convalescent COVID-19. The sample taken for sequencing was peripheral blood. The chain is built from TRBV9 and TRBJ1-6; D is undetermined. In DNA form, the CDR3 reads TGTGCCAGCAGCGTAGGGCCGGGATCCTATAATTCACCCCTCCACTTT. Residues: CASSVGPGSYNSPLHF.